This entry is about one T cell receptor beta chain. Authors' data handling: Researchers report that nucleated cell counts were estimated from reference gene primer amplification. Profiling relied on immunoSEQ multiplex PCR, and the TCRdb table lists in-frame clones only, not all of them. The V and J calls and clone size are taken from that table; D and trimming were inferred from the DNA. The profile shows over 150,000 clones, about 89% of them singletons. CDR3 length equals 11 residues. From germline, CDR1 is DFQATT and CDR2 SNEGSKA (reference sequence). Trimming stripped 6 bases from V and 8 bases from J, with 10 bases between. This record comes from a study of blood T cell repertoires in COVID-19. Study summary: Acute and convalescent COVID-19 samples came from the United States, Italy and Spain. T cells, B-cell-depleted T cells, or PBMCs supplied cDNA or gDNA.

The sample comprised peripheral blood. The rearrangement links TRBV20-1 to TRBJ1-4; D remains unclear. The TCR originated in a man aged 45-60 years with acute or convalescent COVID-19. CDR3 sequence reads: CSAREWEKLFF. The CDR3 DNA reads TGCAGTGCCCGCGAATGGGAAAAACTGTTTTTT.